A selection of T cell receptor beta chains follows, all from one sample in a study of identical twins. MiXCR, applied by TCRdb to the 5' RACE reads, yields one record per CDR3 protein. Among about 530,000 distinct CDR3 sequences listed, approximately 20% were seen once. The data were also submitted as part of a second study, on yellow fever vaccine responses in identical twins.

Sequencing input: CD4+ T cells sorted from blood. These receptors were obtained from a woman aged 18-29 years in good health. The CDR3 runs from the conserved cysteine through the conserved F or W. Fields, in order: J gene, D gene, V gene, clone size, CDR3 DNA, CDR3 protein. A D gene is named only where the DNA matches it firmly. A clone size is listed for some rows: how often the clone was seen (once, few, many), or a class if it is expanded.

j_gene: TRBJ2-5
d_gene: NA
v_gene: TRBV4-1
abundance: NA
CDR3nt: TGCGCCAGCAGCCAAACCCCTGACCTAGAGACCCAGTACTTC
CDR3aa: CASSQTPDLETQYF

j_gene: TRBJ1-2
d_gene: NA
v_gene: TRBV5-1
abundance: few
CDR3nt: TGCGCCAGCAGCCCTGGGGGCCCGACAGGAGGATATGGCTACACCTTC
CDR3aa: CASSPGGPTGGYGYTF

j_gene: TRBJ1-6
d_gene: NA
v_gene: TRBV12-3/TRBV12-4
abundance: NA
CDR3nt: TGTGCCAGCAGTTTCGGTAGTTCACCCCTCCACTTT
CDR3aa: CASSFGSSPLHF

j_gene: TRBJ2-3
d_gene: TRBD1
v_gene: TRBV12-3/TRBV12-4
abundance: NA
CDR3nt: TGTGCCAGCAGGGGGACAGGGCGAGTAGATACGCAGTATTTT
CDR3aa: CASRGTGRVDTQYF

j_gene: TRBJ2-1
d_gene: TRBD2
v_gene: TRBV11-2
abundance: NA
CDR3nt: TGTGCCAGCAGCTTCGGACTAGCGGGCATTCGAGGCAATGAGCAGTTCTTC
CDR3aa: CASSFGLAGIRGNEQFF

j_gene: TRBJ2-1
d_gene: TRBD1
v_gene: TRBV24-1
abundance: NA
CDR3nt: TGTGCCACCAGTGATCAAAGACAGGGGGGTCGTGGCTACAATGAGCAGTTCTTC
CDR3aa: CATSDQRQGGRGYNEQFF

j_gene: TRBJ2-1
d_gene: NA
v_gene: TRBV5-1
abundance: few
CDR3nt: TGCGCCAGCAGCTTGGCCCGGATTTCCTACAATGAGCAGTTCTTC
CDR3aa: CASSLARISYNEQFF

j_gene: TRBJ2-7
d_gene: TRBD2
v_gene: TRBV6-1
abundance: once
CDR3nt: TGTGCCAGCAAAAGACTAGCGGGAGGTCCAAGGAACGAGCAGTACTTC
CDR3aa: CASKRLAGGPRNEQYF

j_gene: TRBJ2-1
d_gene: NA
v_gene: TRBV12-3/TRBV12-4
abundance: NA
CDR3nt: TGTGCCAGCAGCCGGGACTCGGACAATGAGCAGTTCTTC
CDR3aa: CASSRDSDNEQFF

j_gene: TRBJ2-1
d_gene: NA
v_gene: TRBV7-9
abundance: NA
CDR3nt: TGTGCCAGCAGCTTCACGGGCAGATACAATGAGCAGTTCTTC
CDR3aa: CASSFTGRYNEQFF

j_gene: TRBJ1-5
d_gene: NA
v_gene: TRBV7-8
abundance: NA
CDR3nt: TGTGCCAGCAGTTTAGAGACCTTCAATCAGCCCCAGCATTTT
CDR3aa: CASSLETFNQPQHF

j_gene: TRBJ2-2
d_gene: TRBD1
v_gene: TRBV6-1
abundance: few
CDR3nt: TGTGCCAGCAGCCGGGACAGGGGAAGAGGTACCGGGGAGCTGTTTTTT
CDR3aa: CASSRDRGRGTGELFF

j_gene: TRBJ2-2
d_gene: NA
v_gene: TRBV7-9
abundance: NA
CDR3nt: TGTGCCAGCAGCTTTGGTCTTGCCAGCCGGGAGCTGTTTTTT
CDR3aa: CASSFGLASRELFF

j_gene: TRBJ2-5
d_gene: NA
v_gene: TRBV10-1
abundance: NA
CDR3nt: TGCGCCAGCAGTGAGTCCTCGGGGCTGTACCAAGAGACCCAGTACTTC
CDR3aa: CASSESSGLYQETQYF

j_gene: TRBJ2-3
d_gene: NA
v_gene: TRBV6-1
abundance: NA
CDR3nt: TGTGCCAGCAGTGACCGGTACCTTGATACGCAGTATTTT
CDR3aa: CASSDRYLDTQYF

j_gene: TRBJ2-1
d_gene: TRBD2
v_gene: TRBV5-1
abundance: NA
CDR3nt: TGCGCCAGCAGCTGGACTAGCGGGGGGGGATCGAATGAGCAGTTCTTC
CDR3aa: CASSWTSGGGSNEQFF

j_gene: TRBJ2-7
d_gene: NA
v_gene: TRBV20-1
abundance: NA
CDR3nt: TGCAGTGGGCGGGGAACCTCTTCCCAGAGCTCCTACGAGCAGTACTTC
CDR3aa: CSGRGTSSQSSYEQYF

j_gene: TRBJ2-3
d_gene: TRBD2
v_gene: TRBV14
abundance: few
CDR3nt: TGTGCCAGCAGCCATGGGGAGGGCCAAGCAGATACGCAGTATTTT
CDR3aa: CASSHGEGQADTQYF

j_gene: TRBJ2-1
d_gene: TRBD2
v_gene: TRBV5-1
abundance: NA
CDR3nt: TGCGCCAGCAGCTTGGGAGCTAGCGGGGGCTCCTACAATGAGCAGTTCTTC
CDR3aa: CASSLGASGGSYNEQFF

j_gene: TRBJ2-1
d_gene: TRBD2
v_gene: TRBV7-2
abundance: NA
CDR3nt: TGTGCCAGCAGCTCGGCTAGCGGAACTTACAATGAGCAGTTCTTC
CDR3aa: CASSSASGTYNEQFF

j_gene: TRBJ1-1
d_gene: NA
v_gene: TRBV5-1
abundance: few
CDR3nt: TGCGCCAGCAGCCCCGGGGAGGGCTGGACCGAAGCTTTCTTT
CDR3aa: CASSPGEGWTEAFF

j_gene: TRBJ2-3
d_gene: NA
v_gene: TRBV9
abundance: few
CDR3nt: TGTGCCAGCAGCGTATTGGACTCCCGGAGGGGCACAGATACGCAGTATTTT
CDR3aa: CASSVLDSRRGTDTQYF

j_gene: TRBJ2-1
d_gene: TRBD2
v_gene: TRBV18
abundance: few
CDR3nt: TGTGCCAGCTCACGCCTGACTAGCGGAAATGAGCAGTTCTTC
CDR3aa: CASSRLTSGNEQFF

j_gene: TRBJ2-2
d_gene: NA
v_gene: TRBV12-3/TRBV12-4
abundance: NA
CDR3nt: TGTGCCAGCAGGAAACGTAACACCGGGGAGCTGTTTTTT
CDR3aa: CASRKRNTGELFF

j_gene: TRBJ1-6
d_gene: NA
v_gene: TRBV4-1
abundance: few
CDR3nt: TGCGCCAGCAGCCAAGGTCGGGGACCGACTAATTCACCCCTCCACTTT
CDR3aa: CASSQGRGPTNSPLHF

j_gene: TRBJ1-1
d_gene: NA
v_gene: TRBV12-3/TRBV12-4
abundance: NA
CDR3nt: TGTGCCAGCAGTCCCCCCCCAAACACTGAAGCTTTCTTT
CDR3aa: CASSPPPNTEAFF

j_gene: TRBJ2-7
d_gene: TRBD2
v_gene: TRBV4-1
abundance: few
CDR3nt: TGCGCCAGCAGCCTGCGACTAGCGGGAGAGTACGAGCAGTACTTC
CDR3aa: CASSLRLAGEYEQYF

j_gene: TRBJ2-7
d_gene: TRBD1
v_gene: TRBV5-1
abundance: many
CDR3nt: TGCGCCAGCCGTCGAGGACAGGGTTACGAGCAGTACTTC
CDR3aa: CASRRGQGYEQYF

j_gene: TRBJ2-7
d_gene: TRBD1
v_gene: TRBV20-1
abundance: NA
CDR3nt: TGCAGTGCTCCCGACAGGGGTTTGGGCGAGCAGTACTTC
CDR3aa: CSAPDRGLGEQYF

j_gene: TRBJ2-7
d_gene: NA
v_gene: TRBV7-9
abundance: NA
CDR3nt: TGTGCCAGCAGCTACCGGGACGGACTCGACGAGCAGTACTTC
CDR3aa: CASSYRDGLDEQYF

j_gene: TRBJ1-1
d_gene: TRBD1
v_gene: TRBV29-1
abundance: few
CDR3nt: TGCAGCGTAGACGACAGGGGGCCCACTGAAGCTTTCTTT
CDR3aa: CSVDDRGPTEAFF

j_gene: TRBJ2-3
d_gene: TRBD2
v_gene: TRBV12-5
abundance: NA
CDR3nt: TGTGCTAGTGGTCCGGGGGAGGGGCTGGGGTCAGATACGCAGTATTTT
CDR3aa: CASGPGEGLGSDTQYF

j_gene: TRBJ2-7
d_gene: NA
v_gene: TRBV6-2/TRBV6-3
abundance: many
CDR3nt: TGTGCCAGTCCAGGATTTTTGTCCTACGAGCAGTACTTC
CDR3aa: CASPGFLSYEQYF

j_gene: TRBJ2-2
d_gene: TRBD1
v_gene: TRBV6-2/TRBV6-3
abundance: NA
CDR3nt: TGTGCCAGCAGATACCGTCCCGACAGGGGGATTAAGGGTAGCACCGGGGAGCTGTTTTTT
CDR3aa: CASRYRPDRGIKGSTGELFF

j_gene: TRBJ2-3
d_gene: NA
v_gene: TRBV5-1
abundance: NA
CDR3nt: TGCGCCAGCTCAGAGGGAGGACATTCAGATACGCAGTATTTT
CDR3aa: CASSEGGHSDTQYF

j_gene: TRBJ2-3
d_gene: NA
v_gene: TRBV6-5
abundance: NA
CDR3nt: TGTGCCAGCAGTTACATCGCAGGAGATACGCAGTATTTT
CDR3aa: CASSYIAGDTQYF

j_gene: TRBJ2-7
d_gene: NA
v_gene: TRBV7-6
abundance: NA
CDR3nt: TGTGCCAGCAGCAAAGCCCCGGGACTGGAATACGAGCAGTACTTC
CDR3aa: CASSKAPGLEYEQYF

j_gene: TRBJ2-1
d_gene: TRBD2
v_gene: TRBV11-3
abundance: NA
CDR3nt: TGTGCCAGCAGCTTGCCGCGGACTAGCGGGACCGCCAATGAGCAGTTCTTC
CDR3aa: CASSLPRTSGTANEQFF

j_gene: TRBJ2-2
d_gene: TRBD2
v_gene: TRBV7-3
abundance: NA
CDR3nt: TGTGCCAGCAGCAATCTGGCGGGAGTATCTGGGGAGCTGTTTTTT
CDR3aa: CASSNLAGVSGELFF

j_gene: TRBJ2-1
d_gene: TRBD2
v_gene: TRBV7-9
abundance: NA
CDR3nt: TGTGCCAGCAGCTTAACCAGGGTGGCTAGCGGATACAATGAGCAGTTCTTC
CDR3aa: CASSLTRVASGYNEQFF